This TCR beta chain appears in the sequencing data of a study of tumor-infiltrating lymphocytes in primary liver carcinoma. Study-wide background: Men and women, 30 to 69 years of age, made up the patients.

Synthesis of TCR beta cDNA was carried out from around 540 ng total RNA with a constant-region primer. Slightly modified ARM-PCR with three nested multiplex PCR rounds yielded TCR beta libraries. Each of the first two PCR rounds ran 9 to 11 cycles with TRBV1-TRBV30 forward and C-beta reverse primers. TCRdb fed the multiplex PCR reads into MiXCR, producing one record per CDR3 protein. The data hold about 200,000 distinct CDR3 sequences, with roughly 61% observed a single time. Extraction also yielded germline DNA, while blood RNA was obtained from unsorted whole blood. Before the operation took place, around 4 milliliters of peripheral blood were collected. Details on this clonotype: As yet, its antigen is unknown.

Study-wide points: Tumor specimens were characterized by a significantly higher top-250-clone fraction than blood (p = 0.039). Tumor region pairs shared more overlap than did tumor-adjacent and tumor-blood pairs.

This CDR3 is built from 13 residues. In germline, CDR1 is MDHEN, CDR2 SYDVKM. J was trimmed by 10 bases and V by 2 bases; bases with no gene match: 5. The chain combines TRBV28 with TRBJ1-1, with 9 bases that match TRBD1. The receptor was derived from a woman aged 55-75 years with primary liver carcinoma and hepatitis B virus infection. Sequenced material: peripheral blood. CDR3 sequence reads: CASSLVVGQGAFF. As DNA, the CDR3 is TGTGCCAGCAGTTTAGTTGTGGGACAGGGAGCTTTCTTT.